This T cell receptor (beta chain) was obtained from a study of OX40 agonist ivuxolimab in advanced cancers. Trimming left V 4 bases short and J 1 base short, with 12 bases between. From germline, CDR1 is SGDLS and CDR2 YYNGEE. CDR3 length equals 15 residues. The method was immunoSEQ multiplex PCR; TCRdb's version includes in-frame clones alone and lacks a portion of them. The table has more than 15,000 clones, 80% to 95% seen once. The chain joins TRBV9 to TRBJ1-3; D ambiguous. The source material was CD4+ or CD8+ T cells sorted from blood, sampled in a trial of the OX40 agonist ivuxolimab. This sequence originates from an adult with an advanced solid tumor such as melanoma, head and neck, liver or kidney cancer. CDR3 in amino acids: CASSTPAGSGNTIYF. In DNA form, the CDR3 reads TGTGCCAGCAGCACCCCCGCGGGGTCTGGAAACACCATATATTTT.